Shown below are 13 T cell receptor beta chains from a single sample sequenced in a study of blood T cell repertoires in COVID-19. The data were produced by immunoSEQ multiplex PCR, yet TCRdb's version contains in-frame clones alone and is incomplete. The sample shows 65,000 to 70,000 clones, more than 75% of them seen only once. The sequencing input was peripheral blood. The receptors stem from a middle-aged man with active COVID-19.

The CDR3 nucleotides read TGTGCCAGCTCCTTCGGGTGGAACACTGAAGCTTTCTTT. It is translated as CASSFGWNTEAFF. This sequence joins TRBV27 and TRBJ1-1; no reliable D call. Between the trimmed V and J ends, which lost 8 bases and 1 base, there was a span of 11 bases. Germline V CDR1 and CDR2: MNHEY, SMNVEV (reference sequence). This CDR3 is built from 13 residues.

This clone was found a few times. This chain joins TRBV3-1 (or the pseudogene TRBV3-2) and TRBJ1-1; 7 positions agree with TRBD1. The CDR3 runs to 13 residues. Germline V gene sequence: CDR1 LGHDT, CDR2 YNNKEL (reference sequence). V trimming: 7 bases; J trimming: 4 bases; junction bases outside the gene matches: 6. The CDR3 DNA sequence: TGTGCCAGCACTGTACAGGGGACCACTGAAGCTTTCTTT. It is translated as CASTVQGTTEAFF.

V usage is TRBV29-1 and J usage is TRBJ2-3; D might be TRBD2 (5 bases). From germline, CDR1 is SQVTM and CDR2 ANQGSEA. The CDR3 runs to 13 residues. The germline V and J ends were trimmed by 3 bases and 2 bases, with 9 bases remaining between them. CDR3 sequence: CSVDPGNTDTQYF. In DNA form, the CDR3 reads TGCAGCGTTGATCCCGGGAACACAGATACGCAGTATTTT.

The rearrangement links TRBV5-1 to TRBJ2-3; 12 nucleotides line up with TRBD2. Germline CDR1 SGHRS, CDR2 YFSETQ. J gave up 1 base and V 0 bases, and 0 bases lay outside the gene matches. The CDR3 spans 16 residues. The CDR3 spells CASSLGLAGGTDTQYF. As DNA, the CDR3 is TGCGCCAGCAGCTTGGGACTAGCGGGGGGCACAGATACGCAGTATTTT.

The chain couples TRBV9 to TRBJ2-3; D is unclear. The germline V gene has CDR1 SGDLS and CDR2 YYNGEE. V lost 4 bases and J lost 1, with 13 bases in between. This CDR3 is built from 15 residues. The CDR3 sequence is CASSPMGSGTDTQYF. The CDR3 bases are TGTGCCAGCAGCCCTATGGGCTCTGGCACAGATACGCAGTATTTT.

The CDR3 region has the DNA TGTGCCAGCAGCTCCTGGGCTAGCAATCAGCCCCAGCATTTT. Its translation: CASSSWASNQPQHF. The chain carries TRBV5-5 and TRBJ1-5; D gene uncertain. Germline-derived CDR1 and CDR2 are SGHKS and YYEKEE (reference sequence). CDR3 length: 14 amino acids. Trimming shortened V by 3 bases and J by 0 bases, and 7 bases separated the two germline ends. The variable domain in full, completed from reference TRBV5-5 and TRBJ1-5, reads DAGVTQSPTHLIKTRGQQVTLRCSPISGHKSVSWYQQVLGQGPQFIFQYYEKEERGRGNFPDRFSARQFPNYSSELNVNALLLGDSALYLCASSSWASNQPQHFGDGTRLSIL.

J is TRBJ2-5 and V is TRBV27; possibly TRBD1 for D (5 bases). Between the trimmed V and J ends, which lost 3 bases and 5 bases, there was a span of 13 bases. The CDR3 extends over 14 amino acids. Germline assignment: CDR1 MNHEY and CDR2 SMNVEV (reference sequence). CDR3 nucleotides: TGTGCCAGCAGTTTTGGACACCCGGTCGAGACCCAGTACTTC. Residues: CASSFGHPVETQYF.

CDR3 residues: CSVEDRPDRGGYEQYF. CDR3 DNA: TGCAGCGTTGAAGATCGACCCGACAGGGGAGGTTACGAGCAGTACTTC. V gene TRBV29-1 combines with J gene TRBJ2-7; 8 nucleotides align to TRBD1. Germline CDR1 and CDR2: SQVTM and ANQGSEA. This CDR3 has 16 residues. V was pared by 0 bases and J by 4 bases, with 11 bases of the junction left unmatched.

The chain employs TRBV11-2 and TRBJ1-1, with a tentative D call TRBD1 (5 bases). Germline-derived CDR1 and CDR2 are SGHAT and FQNNGV. The ends were cut back, 3 bases at V and 8 bases at J, with 7 bases in the middle. CDR3 length: 11 residues. The CDR3 region has the DNA TGTGCCAGCAGCTTTCGACAGGAAGCTTTCTTT. Protein: CASSFRQEAFF.

The rearrangement uses TRBV2 and TRBJ1-2; D remains ambiguous. V lost 3 bases and J 0 bases, leaving 8 bases between the germline ends. Germline assignment: CDR1 SNHLY and CDR2 FYNNEI. This CDR3 has 14 amino acids. CDR3 nucleotides: TGTGCCAGCAGTGAGGTCGGTGCTAACTATGGCTACACCTTC. It codes for CASSEVGANYGYTF.

The chain recombines TRBV19 with TRBJ1-6; 7 nucleotides agree with TRBD1. CDR3 length: 14 amino acids. Trimming at V came to 6 bases and at J to 6 bases, leaving 5 bases not matched to a gene. Looked up from germline, CDR1 is LNHDA and CDR2 is SQIVND (reference sequence). The CDR3 region has the DNA TGTGCCAGTAGCCCGACAGGGAGTAATTCACCCCTCCACTTT. Translated: CASSPTGSNSPLHF.

In this sample, this clone turned up once. This chain uses TRBV5-1 with TRBJ1-1, with D tentatively TRBD1 (5 bases). The germline V gene has CDR1 SGHRS and CDR2 YFSETQ. This CDR3 has 13 residues. Trimming left V 0 bases short and J 11 bases short, with 14 bases between. The CDR3 reads CASSLEGSGEAFF. The CDR3 DNA is TGCGCCAGCAGCTTGGAGGGGAGCGGGGAGGCTTTCTTT. The full variable domain, with the rest looked up from reference TRBV5-1 and TRBJ1-1, is KAGVTQTPRYLIKTRGQQVTLSCSPISGHRSVSWYQQTPGQGLQFLFEYFSETQRNKGNFPGRFSGRQFSNSRSEMNVSTLELGDSALYLCASSLEGSGEAFFGQGTRLTVV.

This chain links TRBV3-1 (or the pseudogene TRBV3-2) with TRBJ2-2; D may be TRBD2 (5 bases). V was clipped by 4 bases and J by 7 bases, with 10 bases between them. The germline V gene encodes CDR1 LGHDT and CDR2 YNNKEL (reference sequence). The CDR3 covers 13 residues. The CDR3 reads CASSLLAIGELFF. The DNA for the CDR3 is TGTGCCAGCAGCCTCCTAGCAATCGGGGAGCTGTTTTTT.